What follows are 25 T cell receptor beta chains derived from one specimen sequenced in a study of prognosis after radiotherapy for stage I lung cancer. Genomic DNA was subjected to two-round multiplex PCR for amplification of TCR beta CDR3. The use of primers specific to each TRBV and TRBJ gene characterized first-round PCR. TCRdb processed the multiplex PCR reads anew with MiXCR; each CDR3 protein has one entry. The sample contains roughly 18,000 distinct CDR3 sequences, roughly 40% of which appear only once. Material: PBMCs, obtained before or after stereotactic body radiation therapy (not recorded which). The receptors shown here come from a donor over 45 with non-small cell lung cancer.

The chain joins TRBV6-2 or TRBV6-3 to TRBJ2-7, with D tentatively TRBD1 (6 bases). V was trimmed by 5 bases and J by 6 bases, leaving 11 bases between them. Looked up from germline, CDR1 is MNHEY and CDR2 is SVGEGT. This CDR3 is 12 amino acids long. The CDR3 region has the DNA TGTGCCAGCAGTACAGGGATGGGCGAGCAGTACTTC. Its protein is CASSTGMGEQYF.

On this clonotype itself: A single base separates this from a much larger clone, so it may be a read error. The chain carries TRBV6-1 and TRBJ2-5, with unresolved D. CDR1 and CDR2 from the germline V gene are MNHNS and SASEGT. CDR3 length: 12 amino acids. The ends were cut back, 11 bases at V and 2 bases at J, with 12 bases in the middle. In nucleotides, the CDR3 is TGTGCCGCACACTTGGGACAAGAGACCCAGTACTTC. Its protein product is CAAHLGQETQYF.

The gene calls are TRBV20-1 and TRBJ1-6; TRBD1 aligns across 7 bases. V dropped 2 bases and J dropped 7; count of bases not matched to a gene: 5. Looked up from germline, CDR1 is DFQATT and CDR2 is SNEGSKA (reference sequence). The CDR3 loop spans 14 amino acids. The chain's CDR3 is CSARRDSSNSPLHF. In DNA, the CDR3 is TGCAGTGCTAGAAGGGACAGCTCCAATTCACCCCTCCACTTT.

In its sample, this clonotype was seen many times. The V gene is TRBV3-1, the J gene TRBJ2-3; 11 positions agree with TRBD1. Germline lookup yields CDR1 LGHDT and CDR2 YNNKEL (reference sequence). There are 17 residues in the CDR3. Losses at the gene ends were 4 bases for V and 3 bases for J; bases not matched to a gene: 9. The DNA for the CDR3 is TGTGCCAGCAGCCCGAACCTCGGGACAGGGGGGACAGATACGCAGTATTTT. It specifies CASSPNLGTGGTDTQYF.

The chain combines TRBV11-2 with TRBJ2-2, with TRBD2 matching 15 bases. CDR3 length equals 18 residues. Germline V gene lookup returns CDR1 SGHAT and CDR2 FQNNGV. Trimming took 5 bases from V and 6 from J; bases not matched to a gene: 10. CDR3 sequence (DNA): TGTGCCAGCAGCCTCTGGACTAGCGGGAGGGCCCTCGCCGGGGAGCTGTTTTTT. Translation: CASSLWTSGRALAGELFF.

V gene TRBV7-8 combines with J gene TRBJ1-2; a weak D match, TRBD1 (5 bases). This CDR3 has 13 amino acids. CDR1 is SGHVS and CDR2 is FQNEAQ in the germline V gene. Trimming pared 5 bases from V and 4 bases from J, leaving 11 bases between. The CDR3 reads CASSLDRSYGYTF. In DNA form, the CDR3 reads TGTGCCAGCAGCCTTGACAGAAGCTATGGCTACACCTTC. The full variable domain, rest sourced from reference TRBV7-8 and TRBJ1-2, is GAGVSQSPRYKVAKRGQDVALRCDPISGHVSLFWYQQALGQGPEFLTYFQNEAQLDKSGLPSDRFFAERPEGSVSTLKIQRTQQEDSAVYLCASSLDRSYGYTFGSGTRLTVV.

This chain uses TRBV30 with TRBJ2-1, with D possibly matching TRBD2 (5 bases). V lost 5 bases to trimming and J lost 8 bases, with 10 bases between them. This CDR3 spans 11 amino acids. Germline V CDR1 and CDR2: GTSNPN, SVGIG (reference sequence). The CDR3 sequence is CAWFRLHEQFF. As DNA, the CDR3 is TGTGCCTGGTTCCGACTACATGAGCAGTTCTTC.

This clonotype has at least ten counts. The gene calls are TRBV28 and TRBJ2-7; 8 bases align to TRBD2. The CDR3 consists of 14 residues. Trimming took 5 bases from V and 6 from J; bases not matched to a gene: 9. CDR1 and CDR2 (germline): MDHEN, SYDVKM. The chain's CDR3 is CASSRLGTSFEQYF. CDR3 coding DNA: TGTGCCAGCAGTAGGCTCGGGACTAGTTTCGAGCAGTACTTC.

As concerns this clonotype: This sequence may be a read error, since a much larger clone differs from it by one base. The chain carries TRBV7-8 and TRBJ1-1, with a possible D match to TRBD1 (5 bases). Germline CDR1 SGHVS, CDR2 FQNEAQ. The CDR3 consists of 16 residues. CDR3 DNA: TGTGCCAGCAGCTTAGCGCCTGGGGGGGGGAACACTGAAGCTCTCTTT. It translates to CASSLAPGGGNTEALF.

As regards this clonotype: A far larger clone is just one base off, so this is likely a read error. V is TRBV11-3 and J is TRBJ1-6; TRBD1 might be the D (6 bases). Germline V lookup: CDR1 SGHNT, CDR2 YENEEA. The CDR3 spans 13 residues. This chain's CDR3 is CASTLSGDSPLHF. CDR3 coding DNA: TGTGCCAGCACCTTATCAGGGGATTCACCCCTCCACTTT. Looking up the rest from reference TRBV11-3 and TRBJ1-6 gives the full variable domain: EAGVVQSPRYKIIEKKQPVAFWCNPISGHNTLYWYLQNLGQGPELLIRYENEEAVDDSQLPKDRFSAERLKGVDSTLKIQPAELGDSAVYLCASTLSGDSPLHFGNGTRLTVT.

This clonotype was detected many times. V is TRBV7-2 and J is TRBJ2-5; TRBD1 might be the D (6 bases). V lost 2 bases and J 5 bases, leaving 9 bases between the germline ends. Per the germline V gene, CDR1 is SGHTA and CDR2 is FQGNSA. There are 13 residues in the CDR3. The CDR3 reads CASSLNRDETQYF. The CDR3 DNA follows: TGTGCCAGCAGCTTAAACAGGGATGAGACCCAGTACTTC. The complete variable domain, with remaining parts taken from reference TRBV7-2 and TRBJ2-5, reads GAGVSQSPSNKVTEKGKDVELRCDPISGHTALYWYRQSLGQGLEFLIYFQGNSAPDKSGLPSDRFSAERTGGSVSTLTIQRTQQEDSAVYLCASSLNRDETQYFGPGTRLLVL.

This clonotype was observed at least ten times. V and J are TRBV20-1 and TRBJ1-4; D is unresolved. The CDR3 loop spans 16 amino acids. Germline V gene sequence: CDR1 DFQATT, CDR2 SNEGSKA (reference sequence). Trimming left V 0 bases short and J 0 bases short, with 11 bases between. The CDR3 here is CSARDWEAATNEKLFF. DNA of the CDR3: TGCAGTGCTAGAGATTGGGAGGCAGCAACTAATGAAAAACTGTTTTTT.

This clonotype was seen many times. The rearrangement joins TRBV18 to TRBJ2-2; tentatively, D is TRBD1 (5 bases). V lost 6 bases, J lost 4 bases, and 9 bases lay in between. The germline CDR1 and CDR2 sequences are KGHSH and LQKENI. This CDR3 is built from 13 residues. The CDR3 DNA is TGTGCCAGCTCCCAAGGGGTCACCGGGGAGCTGTTTTTT. It codes for CASSQGVTGELFF.

This clonotype was seen many times. The gene calls are TRBV9 and TRBJ2-7, with D uncertain. V lost 0 bases and J lost 2, with 12 bases in between. The CDR3 loop spans 15 amino acids. Germline V lookup: CDR1 SGDLS, CDR2 YYNGEE. CDR3 DNA sequence: TGTGCCAGCAGCGTAGATGAGGACCCAACCTACGAGCAGTACTTC. It translates to CASSVDEDPTYEQYF.

This clonotype was detected ten times or more. CDR3 loop: CASSYGDGPNTGELFF. CDR3 sequence (DNA): TGTGCCAGCAGTTACGGGGACGGACCGAACACCGGGGAGCTGTTTTTT. This chain uses TRBV6-4 with TRBJ2-2; D might be TRBD1 or TRBD2, each matching 5 bases. V shed 5 bases and J shed 0 bases, with 13 bases lying between them. The CDR3 is 16 amino acids. Germline lookup yields CDR1 MRHNA and CDR2 SNTAGT.

This clonotype was detected once. A far larger clone differs by one base, so this is likely a read error. This chain links TRBV27 with TRBJ1-6; D is ambiguous. The CDR3 loop spans 13 amino acids. V lost 4 bases and J lost 9, with 10 bases in between. Germline V gene data show CDR1 as MNHEY and CDR2 as SMNVEV (reference sequence). In nucleotides, the CDR3 is TGTGCCAGCAGTTACTTAGGCACTTCACCCCTCCACTTT. Translation gives CASSYLGTSPLHF.

This clonotype ranks as medium-sized. This chain uses TRBV20-1 with TRBJ2-3, with TRBD2 matching over 11 bases. Germline-derived CDR1 and CDR2 are DFQATT and SNEGSKA (reference sequence). V dropped 7 bases and J dropped 1; count of bases not matched to a gene: 10. This CDR3 is built from 16 residues. The chain's CDR3 is CSVSLAGVGGTDTQYF. The CDR3 DNA sequence: TGCAGTGTATCACTAGCGGGAGTTGGGGGCACAGATACGCAGTATTTT.

At least ten counts were recorded for this clonotype. This chain uses TRBV20-1 with TRBJ1-1; D is perhaps TRBD1 (5 bases). Germline-derived CDR1 and CDR2 are DFQATT and SNEGSKA (reference sequence). Trimming pared 5 bases from V and 4 bases from J, leaving 17 bases between. The CDR3 extends over 14 amino acids. CDR3 nucleotides: TGCAGTGCTGAGACGGCCTCGGGGGGCACTGAAGCTTTCTTT. Translated: CSAETASGGTEAFF.

As to this clonotype: One end of the junction fails to match germline, which may point to a read error. J is TRBJ1-5 and V is TRBV20-1; D gene ambiguous. The CDR3 spans 14 residues. The germline V gene encodes CDR1 DFQATT and CDR2 SNEGSKA (reference sequence). CDR3: CSAESPDSNQPQHF. The CDR3 coding sequence is TGCAGTGCCGAGAGTCCGGATAGCAATCAACCCCAGCATTTT.

This clonotype showed up many times. J is TRBJ1-5 and V is TRBV15; D possibly corresponds to TRBD1 (6 bases). Germline CDR1 LNHNV, CDR2 YYDKDF (reference sequence). The germline V and J ends were trimmed by 1 base and 10 bases, with 8 bases remaining between them. The CDR3 is made up of 12 amino acids. CDR3 DNA sequence: TGTGCCACCAGCAGAGGTGGGGGCCCCCAGCATTTT. Protein sequence: CATSRGGGPQHF. The complete variable domain, with remaining parts taken from reference TRBV15 and TRBJ1-5, reads DAMVIQNPRYQVTQFGKPVTLSCSQTLNHNVMYWYQQKSSQAPKLLFHYYDKDFNNEADTPDNFQSRRPNTSFCFLDIRSPGLGDTAMYLCATSRGGGPQHFGDGTRLSIL.

By its share, this clonotype is medium-sized. This chain connects TRBV12-3 or TRBV12-4 to TRBJ1-2, with 7 bases matching TRBD1. This CDR3 spans 14 amino acids. The junction had 4 bases not matched to a gene; V was cut back by 1 base and J by 5 bases. The CDR3 sequence is CASSLGQGVYGYTF. The CDR3 DNA is TGTGCCAGCAGTTTAGGGCAGGGGGTGTATGGCTACACCTTC.

The J gene is TRBJ2-2, the V gene TRBV7-3; TRBD2 aligns across 15 bases. The junction had 11 bases not matched to a gene; V was cut back by 2 bases and J by 4 bases. This CDR3 contains 20 residues. Germline CDR1 reads SGHTA; CDR2 reads FQGTGA. This chain's CDR3 is CASSLGLAGGPVLGTGELFF. The CDR3 coding sequence is TGTGCCAGCAGCTTAGGACTAGCGGGAGGGCCAGTTTTGGGCACCGGGGAGCTGTTTTTT.

This clonotype was counted many times. CDR3 sequence (DNA): TGCGCCAGCAGCTTCGAGGGAGTCAAAAACATTCAGTACTTC. Residues: CASSFEGVKNIQYF. The V and J genes are TRBV5-1 and TRBJ2-4; D might be TRBD2 (5 bases). The germline gives CDR1 SGHRS, CDR2 YFSETQ. There are 14 residues in the CDR3. V was pared by 2 bases and J by 3 bases, with 9 bases between.

Ten or more counts support this clonotype. The rearrangement uses TRBV6-2 or TRBV6-3 and TRBJ2-5, with 11 bases matching TRBD1. Trimming removed 6 bases from V and 4 bases from J; junction bases left unmatched: 4. Germline CDR1 MNHEY, CDR2 SVGEGT. The CDR3 is made up of 14 amino acids. The CDR3 here is CASREGQGGETQYF. Written as DNA, the CDR3 is TGTGCCAGCAGAGAGGGACAGGGGGGAGAGACCCAGTACTTC.

This clonotype was seen many times. The chain employs TRBV20-1 and TRBJ2-2; D not resolved. The V end was cut by 0 bases, the J end by 4 bases, with 12 bases between. The CDR3 runs to 15 residues. In germline, CDR1 is DFQATT, CDR2 SNEGSKA (reference sequence). This CDR3 is CSARDVGRGTGELFF. The CDR3 bases are TGCAGTGCTAGAGATGTGGGTCGCGGCACCGGGGAGCTGTTTTTT.